This TCR beta chain was identified during a study of beta chain features in type 1 diabetes listed by TCRdb under 2018. For the study in its entirety: Patients and healthy donors did not differ in mean age, gender distribution, total cell number or subset yield. A total of around 100 million sorted cells were examined across all samples, and RNA yield correlated strongly with the number of cells per subset. The study compared the TCRB repertoires of sorted circulating CD4+ T cell subsets in recently diagnosed type 1 diabetes patients with those in matched healthy donors. Naive and central memory subsets were obtained from all 30 or so donors, but regulatory and stem cell-like memory subsets were isolated from only 8 patients and roughly eight healthy donors. Overall results and qualifications from the work: Because cDNA was sequenced instead of genomic DNA, highly expressing activated cells could be over-represented, though the groups showed no difference in activation or CD3 levels. A moderate but significant shortening of TCRB CDR3 length was observed in type 1 diabetes patients in all four CD4+ subsets. Because small numbers of individuals were included in the HLA sub-analyses, any influence of HLA type on TCRB rearrangement was left unresolved. Fewer insertions and more nucleotide deletions at VDJ recombination sites were observed in patients with type 1 diabetes, implying thymic rearrangement abnormalities. Naive, central memory and regulatory TCRB repertoires appeared to be more similar among patients than among healthy donors. Shorter templates might have been favored by PCR, but patient and control samples were amplified and corrected together, so both groups would have been affected equally by any skew.

Each donor gave one peripheral blood draw, averaging roughly 100 mL, which was collected into heparinised tubes. Using a panel that included CD45RO, CCR7, CD25, CD127, CD95 and CD27, naive, central memory, regulatory and stem cell-like memory CD4+ T cells were sorted on a BD FACSAria II. Every sorted population had a purity above 95%. PBMCs were isolated right away by Lymphoprep density gradient centrifugation and were stained directly, without culture. To minimize batch effects, samples were stained and sorted in pairs, one healthy donor with one patient per experiment. All of the isolated RNA was reverse transcribed with the High Capacity cDNA Reverse Transcription Kit, so expressed TCRB transcripts were sequenced. Deep immunoSEQ sequencing was applied to naive, central memory and regulatory T cell samples, giving an average of roughly 3.5 million total reads per sample. After sorted cells were lysed in RLT buffer, RNA was extracted with DNase-treated RNeasy Micro or Mini kits, with the choice depending on cell number. To prevent cross-contamination, every cell subset was processed on its own, while patient and healthy donor samples were processed together. The immunoSEQ multiplex PCR was used to amplify TCRB sequences from cDNA, yielding 87-bp fragments that span the CDR3 region. The amplicons were sequenced using the Illumina HiSeq platform. In the source study's methods: PCR bias was computationally corrected using synthetic template baselines, reads within Hamming distance 2 were collapsed, and singletons that could not be merged were discarded. By aligning reads against IMGT, V, D and J genes, CDR3 length, and insertions or deletions at six rearrangement sites were assigned. Within each subset, clonotype counts were normalized to sorted cell number, and only after that were true diversity and Gini coefficients computed with the tcR R package. Repertoire sharing was quantified using the overlap coefficient calculated on TCRB nucleotide sequences. Out-of-frame TCRB sequences from naive cells were analyzed to stand in for the pre-selection repertoire. This immuneACCESS table, as held by TCRdb, lists in-frame sequences with V and J called but not all clones. Of the missing ones, under half trace to an unresolved V gene in checked studies; the others have no known cause. V, J and clone size were drawn from that table, and D and trimming were deduced from the DNA. Here the sample has around 500,000 clones; 11% occur a single time. The ten most abundant clones make up over 0.04% of the sample.

This clone came up a few times. Its antigen is unknown. Base qualities are not at hand, and no much larger clone is one base apart. Material: naive CD4+ T cells from blood. The sample's cell subset or site label, in plain terms: true naive CD4+ T cells. This receptor was taken from a woman aged 18-29 years in good health.

Here is the DNA: TGTGCCACCAGCAGAGATTGGCAGGGGCTAGATACGCAGTATTTT. It specifies CATSRDWQGLDTQYF. The chain is made from TRBV15 and TRBJ2-3; tentative D gene TRBD1, with 6 bases matching. From a lookup of the germline V gene (reference sequence), CDR1 and CDR2 are LNHNV and YYDKDF. Cut back by 0 bases and 5 bases, the V and J ends lie 12 bases apart. There are 15 amino acids in the CDR3, from cysteine to phenylalanine inclusive. CDR3 DNA only is kept here, 45 bases in frame from base 1.